This entry lists 12 T cell receptor beta chains sequenced from one sample in a study of CXCR3 chemokines and chemotherapy response in bladder cancer. TCRdb processed the PCR reads anew with MiXCR; each CDR3 protein has one entry. The table includes around 2,000 distinct CDR3 sequences, over 15% detected once. The sample was acquired from a patient whose treatment included neoadjuvant chemotherapy. These receptors were obtained from a human donor with bladder cancer that responded to neoadjuvant chemotherapy.

At least ten counts were recorded for this clonotype. V and J are TRBV15 and TRBJ1-5, with a possible D match to TRBD1 (5 bases). Per germline, CDR1 LNHNV and CDR2 YYDKDF (reference sequence). Trimming pared 5 bases from V and 3 bases from J, leaving 14 bases between. The CDR3 has 15 residues. CDR3 region: CATSGGTDPNQPQHF. CDR3 in DNA: TGTGCCACCAGCGGAGGGACGGACCCCAATCAGCCCCAGCATTTT.

As for this clonotype: It is likely a read error: a sequence one base away is far more abundant. The chain has TRBV6-2 or TRBV6-3 and TRBJ2-5, with D unresolved. The closer fit of TRBJ2-7 to the DNA end suggests the J call may be wrong. Looked up from germline, CDR1 is MNHEY and CDR2 is SVGEGT. The CDR3 totals 11 residues. CDR3 in DNA: TGTGCCAGCAGTTACTCGGACGAGCAGTACTTC. Protein product: CASSYSDEQYF.

Ten or more counts support this clonotype. V and J are TRBV6-5 and TRBJ1-6, with D possibly TRBD1 on 6 matching bases. Germline V gives CDR1 MNHEY, CDR2 SVGAGI. Trimming left V 1 base short and J 5 bases short, with 9 bases between. The CDR3 sequence is 15 residues long. The CDR3 bases are TGTGCCAGCAGTTACTACAGGGATAATAATTCACCCCTCCACTTT. Amino acids: CASSYYRDNNSPLHF.

For this clonotype: A far larger clone is off by one base, so a read error is likely. The V call is TRBV19, the J call TRBJ2-7, with D unresolved. CDR1 is LNHDA and CDR2 is SQIVND in the germline V gene (reference sequence). CDR3 length: 13 residues. V was trimmed by 9 bases and J by 7 bases, leaving 19 bases between them. CDR3: CASAGRVNNEQYF. The CDR3 DNA reads as TGTGCCAGCGCTGGACGGGTGAACAATGAGCAGTACTTC.

In its sample, this clonotype is medium-sized. The chain couples TRBV7-2 to TRBJ2-5; no clear D gene. The germline V gene has CDR1 SGHTA and CDR2 FQGNSA. V was trimmed by 5 bases and J by 2 bases, leaving 12 bases between them. The CDR3 loop spans 14 amino acids. CDR3 bases: TGTGCCAGCAGCCCCTCCCTTAGTCAAGAGACCCAGTACTTC. Residues: CASSPSLSQETQYF.

Judged by abundance, this clonotype is medium-sized. The J gene is TRBJ2-3, the V gene TRBV5-6, with D perhaps matching TRBD1 or TRBD2 (6 bases each). The V end lost 0 bases, the J end lost 0 bases, and 11 bases lay between the germline ends. This CDR3 has 16 amino acids. The V gene's germline CDR1 is SGHDT and CDR2 YYEEEE. The DNA for the CDR3 is TGTGCCAGCAGCTTGGAGGGGGGCTCTAGCACAGATACGCAGTATTTT. It encodes CASSLEGGSSTDTQYF.

In its sample, this clonotype is medium-sized. The J gene is TRBJ2-7, the V gene TRBV6-2 or TRBV6-3; 9 nucleotides align to TRBD2. The CDR3 has 14 residues. The germline V gene encodes CDR1 MNHEY and CDR2 SVGEGT. V was clipped by 10 bases and J by 7 bases; unmatched bases: 14. The CDR3 reads CATQNSGSIQEQYF. In nucleotides, the CDR3 is TGTGCCACTCAAAATAGCGGGAGTATTCAAGAGCAGTACTTC.

Concerning this clonotype itself: This is likely an artifact of a read error, given a far larger clone one base away. The chain couples TRBV7-2 to TRBJ1-2; D ambiguous. CDR3 length: 16 amino acids. Germline V CDR1 and CDR2: SGHTA, FQGNSA. V lost 9 bases, J lost 2 bases, and 22 bases lay in between. The CDR3 DNA is TGTGCCAGTACCTCGACGCGTTCAGTGGCGAACTATGGCTACACCTTC. Translating gives CASTSTRSVANYGYTF. The whole variable domain, remainder taken from reference TRBV7-2 and TRBJ1-2, is GAGVSQSPSNKVTEKGKDVELRCDPISGHTALYWYRQSLGQGLEFLIYFQGNSAPDKSGLPSDRFSAERTGGSVSTLTIQRTQQEDSAVYLCASTSTRSVANYGYTFGSGTRLTVV.

The rearrangement links TRBV11-2 to TRBJ2-7, with 8 bases identical to TRBD2. Unmatched junction bases numbered 3, after V lost 2 bases and J lost 6 bases. CDR1 is SGHAT, CDR2 FQNNGV, per germline. The CDR3 runs to 13 residues. The CDR3 reads CASSLRTSIEQYF. CDR3 coding DNA: TGTGCCAGCAGCTTAAGGACTAGCATCGAGCAGTACTTC.

The sample holds many counts of this clonotype. The chain carries TRBV20-1 and TRBJ1-5; 7 bases line up with TRBD1. Germline CDR1 is DFQATT and CDR2 is SNEGSKA (reference sequence). The length of the CDR3 is 15 residues. Trimming at V came to 6 bases and at J to 1 base, leaving 9 bases not matched to a gene. The CDR3 region has the DNA TGCAGTGCGATTTCAGGGGGTGGCAGCAATCAGCCCCAGCATTTT. Protein: CSAISGGGSNQPQHF.

This clonotype is termed medium-sized. This sequence joins TRBV7-9 and TRBJ2-1; 7 bases fit TRBD2. CDR1 is SEHNR, CDR2 FQNEAQ, per germline (reference sequence). V gave up 5 bases and J gave up 2 bases; unmatched junction bases: 6. This CDR3 is 15 amino acids long. The CDR3: CASSPTSATYNEQFF. For the CDR3, the DNA is TGTGCCAGCAGCCCTACTAGCGCCACCTACAATGAGCAGTTCTTC.

V gene TRBV7-9 combines with J gene TRBJ2-5; 9 bases match TRBD1. This CDR3 region has 15 residues. Germline CDR1 is SEHNR and CDR2 is FQNEAQ (reference sequence). Trimming removed 5 bases from V and 2 bases from J; junction bases left unmatched: 6. The CDR3 loop is CASSIRQGGQETQYF. DNA for the CDR3: TGTGCCAGCAGCATTAGACAGGGGGGACAAGAGACCCAGTACTTC.